These T cell receptor beta chains were read from a single sample in a study of post-analysis software for immune sequencing data. TCRdb recomputed calls from the PCR reads with MiXCR, one row per CDR3 protein. The data show about half a million distinct CDR3 sequences, around a third seen once. The specimen was blood. The receptors derive from a girl aged 2-17 years with multiple sclerosis. CDR3s include the opening cysteine and the closing phenylalanine or tryptophan. A D gene is named only where the DNA matches it firmly. Where a row states a size, it is once, few, many or the class of an expanded clone; other rows omit it.

D,size,V,J,DNA,CDR3
.,few,TRBV7-2,TRBJ2-1,TGTGCCAGCAGCCCCCCCGGGAATTCCTACAATGAGCAGTTCTTC,CASSPPGNSYNEQFF
.,.,TRBV5-6,TRBJ1-1,TGTGCCAGCACCTTGCTGGGGGGGAGCACTGAAGCTTTCTTT,CASTLLGGSTEAFF
.,once,TRBV4-1,TRBJ2-1,TGCGCCAGCAGCCAAGAATTAGCTTGGCCCAATGAGCAGTTCTTC,CASSQELAWPNEQFF
.,few,TRBV7-9,TRBJ2-1,TGTGCCAGCAGTCGTGACATCCACAATGAGCAGTTCTTC,CASSRDIHNEQFF
.,few,TRBV5-5,TRBJ2-7,TGTGCCAGCAGCTCTTCCGGGCGTGCCGGCGAGCAGTACTTC,CASSSSGRAGEQYF
.,few,TRBV5-4,TRBJ2-7,TGTGCCAGCAGCTTGGCCCAGCGTAACCACGAGCAGTACTTC,CASSLAQRNHEQYF
TRBD1,few,TRBV20-1,TRBJ1-5,TGCAGTGCCCTGGGAGGGGGCTGGAAACAGCCCCAGCATTTT,CSALGGGWKQPQHF
.,.,TRBV6-6,TRBJ1-2,TGTGCCAGCAGTTTGGGTGCAGGGAGCCTCTATGGCTACACCTTC,CASSLGAGSLYGYTF
TRBD2,.,TRBV20-1,TRBJ2-5,TGCAGTGCCCCACTCCAGCGGGGGGCTCAAACGGAGACCCAGTACTTC,CSAPLQRGAQTETQYF
.,many,TRBV7-2,TRBJ2-1,TGTGCCAGCAGCTTAGTTGGGTCCCCCGAGCAGTTCTTC,CASSLVGSPEQFF
TRBD1,.,TRBV6-6,TRBJ2-6,TGTGCCAGCAACTCCGGGACAGGCACTGGGGCCAACGTCCTGACTTTC,CASNSGTGTGANVLTF
.,few,TRBV3-1,TRBJ1-2,TGTGCCAGCAGCCAAGACGCCGGCGGGGCTTTTGGCTACACCTTC,CASSQDAGGAFGYTF
TRBD1,few,TRBV6-1,TRBJ1-6,TGTGCCAGCAGGTCCGGACAGGGGGCACTAGGGGCTAATTCACCCCTCCACTTT,CASRSGQGALGANSPLHF
.,few,TRBV12-3/TRBV12-4,TRBJ1-5,TGTGCCAGCAGTTTATTAGCGGGGGCGCTCAATCAGCCCCAGCATTTT,CASSLLAGALNQPQHF
.,.,TRBV12-3/TRBV12-4,TRBJ2-5,TGTGCCAGCAGTTTAAGCAGGCAAAGAGTGGAGACCCAGTACTTC,CASSLSRQRVETQYF
.,.,TRBV7-9,TRBJ1-4,TGTGCCAGCAGCTTGCTTCTTGACACCCATGAAAAACTGTTTTTT,CASSLLLDTHEKLFF
.,many,TRBV7-9,TRBJ2-7,TGTGCCAGCAGCTTACCCCGGGCCAAAGCCCACGAGCAGTACTTC,CASSLPRAKAHEQYF
.,.,TRBV20-1,TRBJ2-3,TGCAGTGCGGATTTTGGACGTGACCCGAGGCACCCGTCAGATACGCAGTATTTT,CSADFGRDPRHPSDTQYF
.,once,TRBV2,TRBJ1-1,TGTGCCAGCAGTGAGCAGGCAACGCGGGGACCGAACACTGAAGCTTTCTTT,CASSEQATRGPNTEAFF
.,.,TRBV10-3,TRBJ1-2,TGTGCCCTCAGTGCGAGGGAAGATGGTGGCTACACCTTC,CALSAREDGGYTF
.,.,TRBV3-1,TRBJ1-2,TGTGCCAGCAGCCCCCTGAACCTCCCTGCTTCCACCTTC,CASSPLNLPASTF
.,.,TRBV4-2,TRBJ2-3,TGTGCCAGCAGCAACCTATTGAATAGCACAGATACGCAGTATTTT,CASSNLLNSTDTQYF
.,.,TRBV11-2,TRBJ2-7,TGTGCCAGCAGCTTAAACGGAGGGGTAAGCTCCTACGAGCAGTACTTC,CASSLNGGVSSYEQYF
TRBD1,few,TRBV5-5,TRBJ2-1,TGTGCCAGCAGTTTACTTCCGGGACAGGGGGCTAAGGAGCAGTTCTTC,CASSLLPGQGAKEQFF
TRBD2,.,TRBV20-1,TRBJ2-3,TGCAGTGCTAGGGGAGCTAGCGGGGGGGCAGATACGCAGTATTTT,CSARGASGGADTQYF
.,once,TRBV5-1,TRBJ1-1,TGCGCCAGCAGCCAAACGAGGGGGAACACTGAAGCTTTCTTT,CASSQTRGNTEAFF
TRBD2,.,TRBV6-6,TRBJ2-3,TGTGCCACCTTCCTAGCGGGGGGACGAGATACGCAGTATTTT,CATFLAGGRDTQYF
.,.,TRBV2,TRBJ1-3,TGTGCTTTGCGGCAGCGCTCTGGAAACACCATATATTTT,CALRQRSGNTIYF
.,.,TRBV20-1,TRBJ1-6,TGCAGTGCTAGTGTTCGCGGGGAAAGCTCCTATAATTCACCCCTCCACTTT,CSASVRGESSYNSPLHF
TRBD1,.,TRBV5-1,TRBJ2-2,TGCGCCAGCAGCTTAAACGCCGGGACAGTGGTCGACGCGAACACCTGGGAGCTGTTTTTT,CASSLNAGTVVDANTWELFF
TRBD1,.,TRBV24-1,TRBJ1-2,TGTGCCACTGAAGGGGACAGCGCCTCTCCGGGCTACACCTTC,CATEGDSASPGYTF
TRBD1,.,TRBV7-9,TRBJ2-2,TGTGCCGTTGGGACAGGGAGGAACACCGGGGAGCTGTTTTTT,CAVGTGRNTGELFF
TRBD2,.,TRBV20-1,TRBJ2-3,TGCAGTGCTAGCGGGGGGGCCGAGAAGAGCACAGATACGCAGTATTTT,CSASGGAEKSTDTQYF
.,.,TRBV18,TRBJ2-5,TGTGCCAGCTCACCTACGGGTGGGGGCCTCCAAGAGACCCGGTACTTC,CASSPTGGGLQETRYF
.,few,TRBV29-1,TRBJ1-1,TGCAGCGTTGCCGTAGGTCTGAACACTGAAGCTTTCTTT,CSVAVGLNTEAFF
TRBD2,.,TRBV5-1,TRBJ2-5,TGTGCCAGCAGCTTAAACGGGGGGATACAAATTCAAGGGACCCAGTACTTC,CASSLNGGIQIQGTQYF
TRBD2,.,TRBV12-3/TRBV12-4,TRBJ2-5,TGTGCCAGCAGTTCTCGGACTAGCGGACAAGAGACCCAGTACTTC,CASSSRTSGQETQYF
TRBD2,.,TRBV6-5,TRBJ2-7,TGTGCCAGCACCCTACGGGGACTAGCGGGAAACAATGAGCAGTACTTC,CASTLRGLAGNNEQYF
.,few,TRBV6-5,TRBJ2-1,TGTGCCAGCAGTTATATGCAGGGTCTCATGAATGAGCAGTTCTTC,CASSYMQGLMNEQFF
TRBD1,.,TRBV28,TRBJ1-2,TGTGCCAGCAGCGTCAGGGGGCCGGCTAACTATGGCTACACCTTC,CASSVRGPANYGYTF
.,few,TRBV9,TRBJ2-5,TGTGCCAGCAGCGGGACCTCGGGGACCCAGTACTTC,CASSGTSGTQYF
TRBD1,.,TRBV5-6,TRBJ2-3,TGTGCCAGCAGCCCCGGGACAGGGGAAACAGATACGCAGTATTTT,CASSPGTGETDTQYF
.,.,TRBV20-1,TRBJ2-5,TGCAGGGCTATGACAGCCCAAGAGACCCAGTACTTC,CRAMTAQETQYF
TRBD1,few,TRBV20-1,TRBJ1-6,TGCAGTGCTAGAGGGGTGACAGGGGGCGATTCACCCCTCCACTTT,CSARGVTGGDSPLHF
.,few,TRBV6-6,TRBJ1-2,TGTGCCAGCAGTCTTTACAGGGATGGCTACACCTTC,CASSLYRDGYTF
.,.,TRBV19,TRBJ2-7,TGTGCCAGTAGTATCTCGACTGGCGAGGAGCAGTACTTC,CASSISTGEEQYF
TRBD1,.,TRBV27,TRBJ1-1,TGTGCCAGCAGTTTATATCCGGCAGGGGGCTTAGGTGAAGCTTTCTTT,CASSLYPAGGLGEAFF
.,.,TRBV27,TRBJ2-4,TGTGCCAGCATGGTTAGGACTTACAATGAGCAGTACTTC,CASMVRTYNEQYF
TRBD1,few,TRBV7-7,TRBJ2-3,TGTGCTAGCAGCTCCAGACAGGGCGATACGCAGTATTTT,CASSSRQGDTQYF
.,few,TRBV6-6,TRBJ2-7,TGTGCCAGCAGTTACGGGGACTTGCGGGGATACGAGCAGTACTTC,CASSYGDLRGYEQYF
TRBD1,once,TRBV7-8,TRBJ2-7,TGTGCCAGCACCGGGGACAGAAGTCCTACATTACAATACAATGAGCAGTACTTC,CASTGDRSPTLQYNEQYF
TRBD1,.,TRBV5-6,TRBJ1-2,TGTGCCAGCAGCGGATCTAGGGGGCAGCCTAACTATGGCTACACCTTC,CASSGSRGQPNYGYTF
.,few,TRBV28,TRBJ1-2,TGTGCCAGCAGCCAGTCCCATTATGGCTACACCTTC,CASSQSHYGYTF
.,few,TRBV6-5,TRBJ2-1,TGTGCCAGCAGTTACTCCCGTAGTCCAGGTCATGAGCAGTTCTTC,CASSYSRSPGHEQFF
.,few,TRBV3-1,TRBJ2-3,TGTGCCAGCAGCCAAGGGGCACCCTATGCGCAGTATTTT,CASSQGAPYAQYF
.,few,TRBV7-9,TRBJ1-2,TGTGCCAGCAGCTTTGATGGAAAGGGTGGCTACACCTTC,CASSFDGKGGYTF
.,many,TRBV20-1,TRBJ2-5,TGCAGTGCGAACCCAGGGATAAGGGAGACCCAGTACTTC,CSANPGIRETQYF
.,many,TRBV7-2,TRBJ1-1,TGTGCCAGCAGCATTGAGGGCGGAGGTGGCACTGAAGCTTTCTTT,CASSIEGGGGTEAFF